One and the same sample provided the 17 T cell receptor beta chains below, sequenced in a study of technical replicates of blood from a handful of donors. Only in-frame clones appear in the TCRdb table, and some are missing; sequencing was by immunoSEQ multiplex PCR. The data show more than 15,000 clones, approximately 90% seen once. The source material was PBMCs. All receptors come from a human donor in good health.

The V gene is TRBV28, the J gene TRBJ1-5; D possibly corresponds to TRBD1 (6 bases). Germline-derived CDR1 and CDR2 are MDHEN and SYDVKM. V lost 3 bases to trimming and J lost 1 base, with 13 bases between them. The CDR3 runs 16 residues. CDR3 amino acids: CASSFQGFGSNQPQHF. The CDR3 DNA follows: TGTGCCAGCAGTTTCCAGGGGTTTGGGAGCAATCAGCCCCAGCATTTT.

This sequence joins TRBV19 and TRBJ1-2; no clear D. The CDR3 has 13 residues. V was clipped by 3 bases and J by 3 bases, with 8 bases between them. Germline assignment: CDR1 LNHDA and CDR2 SQIVND (reference sequence). The CDR3 DNA is TGTGCCAGTAGTATTCAGGCCTACTATGGCTACACCTTC. Its protein is CASSIQAYYGYTF.

Here the CDR3 reads CASSATGGMNTEAFF. The CDR3 nucleotides read TGTGCCAGCTCAGCGACAGGGGGCATGAACACTGAAGCTTTCTTT. The chain carries TRBV18 and TRBJ1-1; 10 bases match TRBD1. CDR3 length: 15 amino acids. Germline values: CDR1 KGHSH, CDR2 LQKENI. V lost 5 bases to trimming and J lost 0 bases; unmatched junction nucleotides: 3. Full variable domain (outside the CDR3, taken from reference TRBV18 and TRBJ1-1): NAGVMQNPRHLVRRRGQEARLRCSPMKGHSHVYWYRQLPEEGLKFMVYLQKENIIDESGMPKERFSAEFPKEGPSILRIQQVVRGDSAAYFCASSATGGMNTEAFFGQGTRLTVV.

This clone was recorded a few times. V is TRBV18 and J is TRBJ1-1; possible D gene TRBD1, 5 bases. The CDR3 length is 11 residues. CDR1 KGHSH and CDR2 LQKENI come from the germline V gene. Between the trimmed V and J ends, which lost 6 bases and 7 bases, there was a span of 9 bases. This CDR3 is CASSGEGEAFF. CDR3 sequence (DNA): TGTGCCAGCTCGGGGGAGGGTGAAGCTTTCTTT.

This sequence joins TRBV6-4 and TRBJ2-3; 11 bases fit TRBD2. The CDR3 loop spans 15 amino acids. J gave up 3 bases and V 6 bases, and 5 bases lay outside the gene matches. Germline lookup yields CDR1 MRHNA and CDR2 SNTAGT. The CDR3 DNA reads TGTGCCAGCAGACGACTAGCGGGAACGACAGATACGCAGTATTTT. Protein product: CASRRLAGTTDTQYF.

This chain joins TRBV4-1 and TRBJ2-7, with TRBD2 identical over 9 bases. The CDR3 has 17 residues. V lost 4 bases to trimming and J lost 5 bases; unmatched junction nucleotides: 15. The germline gives CDR1 MGHRA, CDR2 YSYEKL. CDR3 protein: CASSPSVVASGKDEQYF. Here the CDR3 DNA reads TGCGCCAGCAGCCCAAGCGTGGTGGCTAGCGGGAAGGACGAGCAGTACTTC.

The rearrangement joins TRBV5-6 to TRBJ2-4; a weak D match, TRBD2 (7 bases). The germline CDR1 and CDR2 sequences are SGHDT and YYEEEE. Trimming removed 3 bases from V and 8 bases from J, with 24 bases in between. This CDR3 has 17 residues. Here the CDR3 reads CASSSLIVAGARDIQYF. Here the CDR3 DNA reads TGTGCCAGCAGCTCGCTGATTGTTGCGGGGGCTCGGGACATTCAGTACTTC.

This clone showed up just a few times. V usage is TRBV19 and J usage is TRBJ2-7; D perhaps matches TRBD1 (5 bases). V lost 6 bases to trimming and J lost 0 bases, with 12 bases between them. Germline V gives CDR1 LNHDA, CDR2 SQIVND (reference sequence). This CDR3 contains 14 residues. The CDR3 region is CASRRDSTSYEQYF. In nucleotides, the CDR3 is TGTGCCAGTAGACGTGACAGTACCTCCTACGAGCAGTACTTC. The full variable domain, completed using reference TRBV19 and TRBJ2-7, is DGGITQSPKYLFRKEGQNVTLSCEQNLNHDAMYWYRQDPGQGLRLIYYSQIVNDFQKGDIAEGYSVSREKKESFPLTVTSAQKNPTAFYLCASRRDSTSYEQYFGPGTRLTVT.

The rearrangement uses TRBV30 and TRBJ1-1; 8 bases are a match to TRBD1. The CDR3 covers 13 residues. Looked up from germline, CDR1 is GTSNPN and CDR2 is SVGIG (reference sequence). V shed 4 bases, J shed 5 bases, and the junction held 6 bases outside the gene matches. The DNA for the CDR3 is TGTGCCTGGATGGGTACAGGGGGAACTGAAGCTTTCTTT. Translated: CAWMGTGGTEAFF.

This clone occurred a few times. The chain recombines TRBV15 with TRBJ1-1; 7 bases fit TRBD1. This CDR3 has 14 residues. V was clipped by 4 bases and J by 4 bases; unmatched bases: 6. Germline CDR1 and CDR2: LNHNV and YYDKDF (reference sequence). This CDR3 reads CATSIYRGRTEAFF. The CDR3 DNA follows: TGTGCCACCAGCATCTACAGGGGACGCACTGAAGCTTTCTTT.

The rearrangement uses TRBV6-4 and TRBJ2-1, with 11 bases identical to TRBD1. This CDR3 comprises 16 residues. The germline V gene encodes CDR1 MRHNA and CDR2 SNTAGT. J lost 8 bases, V lost 0 bases, and 6 bases had no gene match. The CDR3 sequence is CASSDSGQGAGHEQFF. DNA for the CDR3: TGTGCCAGCAGTGACTCCGGACAGGGGGCCGGTCATGAGCAGTTCTTC.

To note about this clone: One end of the junction fails to match germline, which may point to a read error. The genes are TRBV27 and TRBJ2-7; 10 bases agree with TRBD2. CDR1 is MNHEY and CDR2 is SMNVEV in the germline V gene (reference sequence). The CDR3 spans 16 residues. The CDR3 nucleotides read TGTGCCAGCAGTCTATCTCCCGGACTAGCGGTTTACGAGCAGTACTTC. Translated: CASSLSPGLAVYEQYF.

V usage is TRBV7-2 and J usage is TRBJ1-4; 7 nucleotides align to TRBD1. The germline V gene encodes CDR1 SGHTA and CDR2 FQGNSA. The trim removed 4 bases at V and 4 bases at J, leaving 3 bases unmatched. The CDR3 has 14 residues. The chain's CDR3 is CASSSGTVNEKLFF. DNA of the CDR3: TGTGCCAGCAGCTCCGGGACAGTTAATGAAAAACTGTTTTTT.

V usage is TRBV5-1 and J usage is TRBJ2-3, with a tentative D call TRBD1 (5 bases). Germline lookup yields CDR1 SGHRS and CDR2 YFSETQ. Trimming cost V 4 bases and J 0 bases, with 27 bases left between them. The CDR3 is 20 residues long. CDR3 sequence (DNA): TGCGCCAGCAGCCCGGCCGGGCTCGACAGCTACCTAAGAAGCACAGATACGCAGTATTTT. It translates to CASSPAGLDSYLRSTDTQYF.

This chain links TRBV29-1 with TRBJ1-2; 9 bases are shared with TRBD1. V shed 8 bases, J shed 4 bases, and the junction held 5 bases outside the gene matches. The CDR3 sequence is 12 residues long. The germline V gene encodes CDR1 SQVTM and CDR2 ANQGSEA. The CDR3 bases are TGCAGCCACGGGGACAGGGTCTATGGCTACACCTTC. Its protein product is CSHGDRVYGYTF.

This chain uses TRBV7-2 with TRBJ1-4; D is perhaps TRBD1 (5 bases). Germline CDR1 reads SGHTA; CDR2 reads FQGNSA. V was cut by 5 bases and J by 7 bases, with 11 bases left in between. The CDR3 totals 13 residues. The CDR3, as DNA: TGTGCCAGCAGCCCTGTACAGGCTGAAAAACTGTTTTTT. Its translation: CASSPVQAEKLFF. Using reference TRBV7-2 and TRBJ1-4 for the parts outside the CDR3, the full variable domain is GAGVSQSPSNKVTEKGKDVELRCDPISGHTALYWYRQSLGQGLEFLIYFQGNSAPDKSGLPSDRFSAERTGGSVSTLTIQRTQQEDSAVYLCASSPVQAEKLFFGSGTQLSVL.

The CDR3, as DNA: TGTGCCAGCAGTTACGACAGGGTACGGTACGAGCAGTACTTC. It encodes CASSYDRVRYEQYF. The chain joins TRBV6-5 to TRBJ2-7, with 7 bases that match TRBD1. Germline lookup yields CDR1 MNHEY and CDR2 SVGAGI. V shed 2 bases and J 4 bases; nucleotides not matched to a gene: 5. This CDR3 is built from 14 residues.